The next 23 T cell receptor beta chains were all read from a single sample in a study of cytomegalovirus exposure and HLA in healthy donors. The PCR used 60 Vbeta and 13 Jbeta primers. Using immunoSEQ multiplex PCR, the repertoire was profiled, and TCRdb retains in-frame clones only, with some absent. Of about 140,000 clones detected, 70% to 80% appear once; the ten largest clones hold around 3.6%. The sample comprised PBMCs. All receptors come from a man between 18 and 35 years old in good health and CMV-seronegative.

This clone appeared once. This same CDR3 is encoded by further DNA sequences in the sample. The chain combines TRBV27 with TRBJ2-7, with 10 bases that match TRBD2. Germline-derived CDR1 and CDR2 are MNHEY and SMNVEV (reference sequence). Trimming removed 6 bases from V and 0 bases from J; junction bases left unmatched: 2. The CDR3 sequence is 14 residues long. This chain's CDR3 is CASSRTSGSYEQYF. In nucleotides, the CDR3 is TGTGCCAGCAGCCGGACTAGCGGCTCCTACGAGCAGTACTTC.

This rearrangement joins TRBV11-2 to TRBJ1-2; TRBD1 might be the D (5 bases). CDR1 and CDR2 from the germline V gene are SGHAT and FQNNGV. This CDR3 region has 15 residues. Trimming left V 2 bases short and J 4 bases short, with 14 bases between. The CDR3, as DNA: TGTGCCAGCAGCTTATCAAGGGGCGCTGGCTATGGCTACACCTTC. The encoded protein is CASSLSRGAGYGYTF.

CDR3 DNA: TGCGCCAGCAGTCAGGAGCGGGAGGCCCCAGATACGCAGTATTTT. This sequence encodes CASSQEREAPDTQYF. The chain has TRBV5-1 and TRBJ2-3; 9 bases match TRBD2. Losses at the gene ends were 5 bases for V and 4 bases for J; bases not matched to a gene: 8. Germline CDR1 is SGHRS and CDR2 is YFSETQ. This CDR3 is 15 amino acids long.

The rearrangement links TRBV27 to TRBJ1-1, with D possibly matching TRBD1 (6 bases). The CDR3 extends over 16 amino acids. Looked up from germline, CDR1 is MNHEY and CDR2 is SMNVEV (reference sequence). V dropped 6 bases and J dropped 5 bases, with 22 bases sitting between them. DNA for the CDR3: TGTGCCAGCAGAAGAAGTCGGACAGCTGGCGGTACTGAAGCTTTCTTT. Amino acid sequence: CASRRSRTAGGTEAFF.

To note about this clone: The limits of the CDR3 on the DNA are not certain, so only TCRdb's listed CDR3 is given. V usage is TRBV5-1 and J usage is TRBJ2-7; the listed D gene, TRBD2, was not tested against the DNA. Per the germline V gene, CDR1 is SGHRS and CDR2 is YFSETQ. Termini included, the CDR3 measures 15 amino acids. CDR3 region: CASSFGSGIVYEQYF.

The CDR3 loop reads CASSQPRGWGNTEAFF. CDR3 DNA sequence: TGCGCCAGCAGTCAGCCCCGAGGGTGGGGGAACACTGAAGCTTTCTTT. This chain joins TRBV23-1 and TRBJ1-1; no definite D call. TRBV23-1 is flagged as an ORF with uncertain function. This CDR3 is 16 amino acids long. Trimming took off 3 bases at V and 1 base at J, with 15 bases between the two ends.

The gene calls are TRBV6-1 and TRBJ1-2; perhaps TRBD1 as D (5 bases). V was shortened by 4 bases and J by 8 bases, with 11 bases between the two germline ends. There are 12 residues in the CDR3. Germline values: CDR1 MNHNS, CDR2 SASEGT. The CDR3 region has the DNA TGTGCCAGCAGTGCAGACAGCCCCGGCTACACCTTC. Translation gives CASSADSPGYTF.

The J gene is TRBJ1-5, the V gene TRBV5-8; 8 bases align to TRBD1. V dropped 5 bases and J dropped 3; count of bases not matched to a gene: 7. The CDR3 spans 15 residues. The germline gives CDR1 SGHTS, CDR2 YDEGEE. CDR3 sequence reads: CASRSGTGNNQPQHF. CDR3 DNA: TGTGCCAGCAGATCCGGGACAGGAAACAATCAGCCCCAGCATTTT.

This sequence joins TRBV28 and TRBJ2-2, with 7 positions matching TRBD2. CDR3 length: 15 residues. V lost 2 bases to trimming and J lost 4 bases; unmatched junction nucleotides: 4. Germline values: CDR1 MDHEN, CDR2 SYDVKM. The CDR3: CASSLLERGTGELFF. CDR3 sequence (DNA): TGTGCCAGCAGTTTACTCGAGCGGGGCACCGGGGAGCTGTTTTTT.

In this sample, this clone turned up a few times. J is TRBJ1-4 and V is TRBV27; D ambiguous. Germline values: CDR1 MNHEY, CDR2 SMNVEV (reference sequence). The CDR3 covers 13 residues. Trimming removed 6 bases from V and 2 bases from J, with 7 bases in between. The CDR3 region has the DNA TGTGCCAGCAGAAACGCGACTAATGAAAAACTGTTTTTT. Amino acids: CASRNATNEKLFF.

Concerning this clone itself: The same CDR3 can be traced to other DNA sequences in this sample. The V and J genes are TRBV4-1 and TRBJ1-5, with 9 bases lining up with TRBD1. The trim removed 1 base at V and 2 bases at J, leaving 0 bases unmatched. Germline lookup yields CDR1 MGHRA and CDR2 YSYEKL. The CDR3 length is 15 residues. This CDR3 reads CASSQGDRGNQPQHF. CDR3 bases: TGCGCCAGCAGCCAAGGGGACAGGGGCAATCAGCCCCAGCATTTT.

The rearrangement joins TRBV6-1 to TRBJ1-1; D is uncertain. Deletions cut 8 bases from V and 0 bases from J, with 10 bases between. CDR1 is MNHNS, CDR2 SASEGT, per germline. The CDR3 extends over 13 amino acids. The CDR3 loop is CASGSGLNTEAFF. The CDR3 DNA reads TGTGCCAGCGGTAGCGGACTGAACACTGAAGCTTTCTTT.

The chain joins TRBV2 to TRBJ2-7; TRBD1 matches at 8 bases. This CDR3 has 14 residues. CDR1 and CDR2 from the germline V gene are SNHLY and FYNNEI. V lost 4 bases, J lost 4 bases, and 6 bases stayed unmatched. As DNA, the CDR3 is TGTGCCAGCAGTGTAGGACAGGGTGATTACGAGCAGTACTTC. Translated, it gives CASSVGQGDYEQYF.

The V and J genes are TRBV7-8 and TRBJ2-7; maybe TRBD1 (6 bases). Trimming removed 8 bases from V and 2 bases from J, with 13 bases in between. Germline CDR1 reads SGHVS; CDR2 reads FQNEAQ. The CDR3 is 13 amino acids. CDR3 DNA sequence: TGTGCCAGCCGCAACAGGGCTACCTACGAGCAGTACTTC. Translating gives CASRNRATYEQYF.

This clone has a single count. The chain couples TRBV2 to TRBJ1-3; tentative D call: TRBD1 (5 bases). Germline values: CDR1 SNHLY, CDR2 FYNNEI. This CDR3 region has 14 residues. The germline V and J ends were trimmed by 2 bases and 2 bases, with 7 bases remaining between them. In DNA form, the CDR3 reads TGTGCCAGCAGTGAAACGGGGGCTGGAAACACCATATATTTT. Amino acids: CASSETGAGNTIYF.

This clone was counted only a few times. The V call is TRBV2, the J call TRBJ1-3; TRBD1 is a possible D gene (5 bases). Germline assignment: CDR1 SNHLY and CDR2 FYNNEI. V was pared by 4 bases and J by 1 base, with 14 bases between. The CDR3 contains 16 residues. This chain's CDR3 is CASSGSGYESGNTIYF. The CDR3 DNA is TGTGCCAGCAGTGGATCAGGGTACGAATCTGGAAACACCATATATTTT.

This rearrangement joins TRBV11-3 to TRBJ1-1; a weak D match, TRBD1 (5 bases). This CDR3 region has 12 residues. The V gene lost 6 bases and the J gene lost 1 base, with 6 bases spanning the gap. Germline assignment: CDR1 SGHNT and CDR2 YENEEA. CDR3 in DNA: TGTGCCAGCAGTACAGGGAACACTGAAGCTTTCTTT. Its protein product is CASSTGNTEAFF.

The chain employs TRBV5-1 and TRBJ2-2, with TRBD2 matching 7 bases. The CDR3 is made up of 15 amino acids. The ends lost 2 bases at V and 4 bases at J; junction bases unmatched: 5. Germline assignment: CDR1 SGHRS and CDR2 YFSETQ. The CDR3 is CASSFSAGPTGELFF. The CDR3 DNA is TGCGCCAGCAGCTTTTCAGCGGGGCCCACCGGGGAGCTGTTTTTT.

As concerns this clone: The germline gene is not matched at one end of the junction; a read error may be the cause. Other nucleotide sequences from this sample produce the same CDR3. V gene TRBV9 combines with J gene TRBJ1-1, with D unclear. CDR3 length: 15 residues. The germline V gene encodes CDR1 SGDLS and CDR2 YYNGEE. CDR3: CASSVGSGIETEAFF. CDR3 nucleotide sequence: TGTGCCAGCAGTGTAGGATCGGGGATTGAGACTGAAGCTTTCTTT.

The rearrangement links TRBV28 to TRBJ2-7; 10 nucleotides align to TRBD1. CDR3 length: 14 amino acids. V gave up 6 bases and J gave up 2 bases; unmatched junction bases: 4. Germline lookup yields CDR1 MDHEN and CDR2 SYDVKM. As DNA, the CDR3 is TGTGCCAGCAGGTCCGGGACAGGGGCCTACGAGCAGTACTTC. This gives the protein CASRSGTGAYEQYF. Looking up the rest from reference TRBV28 and TRBJ2-7 gives the full variable domain: DVKVTQSSRYLVKRTGEKVFLECVQDMDHENMFWYRQDPGLGLRLIYFSYDVKMKEKGDIPEGYSVSREKKERFSLILESASTNQTSMYLCASRSGTGAYEQYFGPGTRLTVT.

The V call is TRBV30, the J call TRBJ1-3, with D perhaps TRBD1 (5 bases). The CDR3 covers 14 residues. Deletions cut 0 bases from V and 8 bases from J, with 14 bases between. Germline V lookup: CDR1 GTSNPN, CDR2 SVGIG (reference sequence). This CDR3 reads CAWSVEPGRDTIYF. The CDR3, as DNA: TGTGCCTGGAGTGTAGAGCCAGGGCGAGACACCATATATTTT.

The gene calls are TRBV5-4 and TRBJ2-5; possible D gene TRBD2, 6 bases. V lost 0 bases to trimming and J lost 5 bases, with 14 bases between them. This CDR3 is built from 15 residues. Germline V gene sequence: CDR1 SGHNT, CDR2 YYREEE (reference sequence). CDR3 bases: TGTGCCAGCAGCTTGGAACTAGCTCGTGGGGAGACCCAGTACTTC. It yields the protein CASSLELARGETQYF.

The J gene is TRBJ2-2, the V gene TRBV6-5, with a possible D match to TRBD2 (7 bases). This CDR3 spans 16 amino acids. V was trimmed by 2 bases and J by 6 bases, leaving 16 bases between them. The V gene's germline CDR1 is MNHEY and CDR2 SVGAGI. The DNA for the CDR3 is TGTGCCAGCAGTTACGAGGGGGGGAGGTCGGCCGGGGAGCTGTTTTTT. It is translated as CASSYEGGRSAGELFF.